Listed here are 10 T cell receptor beta chains from one sample, sequenced in a study of CD8 T cells in ankylosing spondylitis. Points from the study as a whole: Ankylosing spondylitis blood appeared to be characterized by a TCR beta motif of roughly eight highly homologous variants.

Each CDR3 protein is one row after TCRdb ran MiXCR on the 5' RACE reads. Here the sample spans roughly 370,000 distinct CDR3 sequences, 20% to 25% being singletons. These receptors have no identified antigens. Sequenced material: blood, either unsorted or a sorted T cell fraction (not recorded which). These receptors originate from a male donor with ankylosing spondylitis.

This clonotype was detected a few times. The rearrangement joins TRBV7-9 to TRBJ1-4; a weak D match, TRBD1 (5 bases). The CDR3 loop spans 15 amino acids. V was pared by 2 bases and J by 7 bases, with 14 bases between. Germline CDR1 reads SEHNR; CDR2 reads FQNEAQ (reference sequence). CDR3 region: CASSLPAGFGEKLFF. DNA of the CDR3: TGTGCCAGCAGCTTACCGGCAGGGTTCGGTGAAAAACTGTTTTTT.

The chain uses TRBV12-3 or TRBV12-4 and TRBJ1-2, with a possible D match to TRBD1 (5 bases). V lost 3 bases and J lost 4, with 12 bases in between. The CDR3 extends over 14 amino acids. The CDR3 DNA reads TGTGCCAGCAGTTTGGCTGGGGGTTTCTATGGCTACACCTTC. It specifies CASSLAGGFYGYTF.

The V call is TRBV5-1, the J call TRBJ1-1; D gene ambiguous. Looked up from germline, CDR1 is SGHRS and CDR2 is YFSETQ. The CDR3 contains 13 residues. V lost 0 bases and J lost 7, with 10 bases in between. The CDR3 sequence: CASSLDGVDEAFF. Here the CDR3 DNA reads TGCGCCAGCAGCTTGGACGGGGTCGATGAAGCTTTCTTT. The variable domain in full, with the rest retrieved from reference TRBV5-1 and TRBJ1-1, is KAGVTQTPRYLIKTRGQQVTLSCSPISGHRSVSWYQQTPGQGLQFLFEYFSETQRNKGNFPGRFSGRQFSNSRSEMNVSTLELGDSALYLCASSLDGVDEAFFGQGTRLTVV.

This chain uses TRBV10-3 with TRBJ2-1, with D tentatively TRBD1 (5 bases). This CDR3 contains 15 residues. Germline assignment: CDR1 ENHRY and CDR2 SYGVKD. The germline V and J ends were trimmed by 0 bases and 0 bases, with 6 bases remaining between them. CDR3 coding DNA: TGTGCCATCAGTGAGTCTGGGGCCTCCTACAATGAGCAGTTCTTC. It yields the protein CAISESGASYNEQFF.

This clonotype was seen a handful of times. The chain is built from TRBV20-1 and TRBJ2-1; D may be TRBD2 (5 bases). There are 15 residues in the CDR3. Trimming took 6 bases from V and 9 from J, leaving 24 bases between them. From germline, CDR1 is DFQATT and CDR2 SNEGSKA (reference sequence). CDR3 residues: CSATIGLPRGFEQFF. DNA for the CDR3: TGCAGTGCAACGATAGGCTTACCGAGAGGGTTTGAGCAGTTCTTC.

This clonotype occurred a few times. The genes are TRBV2 and TRBJ1-3; 7 bases line up with TRBD1. CDR3 size: 15 residues. The ends lost 5 bases at V and 0 bases at J; junction bases unmatched: 4. Germline loops: CDR1 SNHLY, CDR2 FYNNEI. The CDR3 is CASSRTGHSGNTIYF. In nucleotides, the CDR3 is TGTGCCAGCAGTCGGACAGGACACTCTGGAAACACCATATATTTT.

The rearrangement joins TRBV10-1 to TRBJ2-3; D remains unclear. Germline CDR1 WNHNN, CDR2 SYGVQD (reference sequence). The CDR3 is made up of 13 amino acids. V lost 0 bases and J 1 base, leaving 2 bases between the germline ends. CDR3 coding DNA: TGCGCCAGCAGTGAGTCGGGCACAGATACGCAGTATTTT. It translates to CASSESGTDTQYF.

The rearrangement joins TRBV28 to TRBJ1-5, with 9 nucleotides matching TRBD1. The CDR3 runs to 15 residues. CDR1 is MDHEN and CDR2 is SYDVKM in the germline V gene. The junction had 4 bases not matched to a gene; V was cut back by 0 bases and J by 7 bases. This CDR3 is CASSLWDRGRQPQHF. In DNA, the CDR3 is TGTGCCAGCAGTTTATGGGACAGGGGCAGGCAGCCCCAGCATTTT. Complete variable domain (other parts from reference TRBV28 and TRBJ1-5): DVKVTQSSRYLVKRTGEKVFLECVQDMDHENMFWYRQDPGLGLRLIYFSYDVKMKEKGDIPEGYSVSREKKERFSLILESASTNQTSMYLCASSLWDRGRQPQHFGDGTRLSIL.

This clonotype was observed a few times. The rearrangement joins TRBV5-1 to TRBJ2-4, with D tentatively TRBD2 (6 bases). Trimming pared 4 bases from V and 7 bases from J, leaving 18 bases between. Looked up from germline, CDR1 is SGHRS and CDR2 is YFSETQ. CDR3 length: 15 residues. CDR3 protein: CASSPGTPRGNIQYF. The CDR3 nucleotides are TGCGCCAGCAGCCCAGGGACTCCCAGAGGGAACATTCAGTACTTC. Using reference TRBV5-1 and TRBJ2-4 for the parts outside the CDR3, the full variable domain is KAGVTQTPRYLIKTRGQQVTLSCSPISGHRSVSWYQQTPGQGLQFLFEYFSETQRNKGNFPGRFSGRQFSNSRSEMNVSTLELGDSALYLCASSPGTPRGNIQYFGAGTRLSVL.

The J gene is TRBJ2-1, the V gene TRBV5-1; D may match TRBD1 or TRBD2 (5 bases each). Germline CDR1 and CDR2: SGHRS and YFSETQ. This CDR3 is built from 14 residues. With 1 base removed from V and 7 bases from J, the gap between germline ends came to 12 bases. In DNA form, the CDR3 reads TGCGCCAGCAGCTTGTGGGACGAAGAGAATGAGCAGTTCTTC. This encodes CASSLWDEENEQFF.